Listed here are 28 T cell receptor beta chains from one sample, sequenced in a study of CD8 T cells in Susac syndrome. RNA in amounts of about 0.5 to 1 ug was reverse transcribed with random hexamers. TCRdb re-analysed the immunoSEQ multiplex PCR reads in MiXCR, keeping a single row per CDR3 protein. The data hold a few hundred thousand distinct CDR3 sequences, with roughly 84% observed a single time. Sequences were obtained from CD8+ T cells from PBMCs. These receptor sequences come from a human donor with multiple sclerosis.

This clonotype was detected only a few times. This CDR3 reads CASTTGPLDRDYGYTF. The CDR3 DNA reads as TGTGCCAGCACCACCGGGCCCCTAGACAGGGACTATGGCTACACCTTC. The chain couples TRBV7-2 to TRBJ1-2; 7 bases align to TRBD1. The CDR3 spans 16 residues. The germline gives CDR1 SGHTA, CDR2 FQGNSA. The V segment lost 7 bases and the J segment 3 bases; nucleotides outside the gene matches: 14.

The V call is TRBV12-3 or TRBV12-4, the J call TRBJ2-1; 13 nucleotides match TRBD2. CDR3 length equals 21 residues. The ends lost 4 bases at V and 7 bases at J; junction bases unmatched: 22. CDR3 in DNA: TGTGCCAGCAGTTCCGACAGTCTTGGGACTAGCGGGGAGATTAGCTGGAATGAGCAGTTCTTC. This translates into CASSSDSLGTSGEISWNEQFF.

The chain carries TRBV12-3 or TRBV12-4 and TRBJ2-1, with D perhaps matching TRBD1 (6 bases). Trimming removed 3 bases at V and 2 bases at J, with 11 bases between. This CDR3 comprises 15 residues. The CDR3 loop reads CASSFWDTAYNEQFF. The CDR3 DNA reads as TGTGCCAGCAGTTTCTGGGACACAGCCTACAATGAGCAGTTCTTC.

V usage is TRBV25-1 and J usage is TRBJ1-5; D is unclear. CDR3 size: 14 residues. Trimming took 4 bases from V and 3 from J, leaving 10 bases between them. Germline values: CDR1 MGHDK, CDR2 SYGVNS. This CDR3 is CASSGPGYNQPQHF. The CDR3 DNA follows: TGTGCCAGCAGTGGTCCAGGTTACAATCAGCCCCAGCATTTT.

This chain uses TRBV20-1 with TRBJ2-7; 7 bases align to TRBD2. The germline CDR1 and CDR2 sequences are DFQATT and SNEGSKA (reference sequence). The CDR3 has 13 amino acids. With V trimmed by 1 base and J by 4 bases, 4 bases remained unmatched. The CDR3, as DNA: TGCAGTGCTAGAGCGCGGGAGAGATACGAGCAGTACTTC. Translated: CSARARERYEQYF.

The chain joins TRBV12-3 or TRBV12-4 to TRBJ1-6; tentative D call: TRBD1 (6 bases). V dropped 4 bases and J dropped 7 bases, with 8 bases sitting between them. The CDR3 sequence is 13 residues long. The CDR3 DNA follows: TGTGCCAGCAGTTACAGGGTGAATTCACCCCTCCACTTT. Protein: CASSYRVNSPLHF.

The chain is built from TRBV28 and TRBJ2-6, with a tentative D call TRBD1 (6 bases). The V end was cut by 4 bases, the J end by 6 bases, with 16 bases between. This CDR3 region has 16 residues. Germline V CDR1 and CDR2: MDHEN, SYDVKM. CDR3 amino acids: CASSSWTELEANVLTF. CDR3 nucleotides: TGTGCCAGCAGTTCGTGGACAGAGCTTGAGGCCAACGTCCTGACTTTC.

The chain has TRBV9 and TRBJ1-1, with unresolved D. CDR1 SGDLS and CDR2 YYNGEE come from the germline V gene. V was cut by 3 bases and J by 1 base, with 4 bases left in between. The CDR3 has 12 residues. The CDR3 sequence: CASSGPNTEAFF. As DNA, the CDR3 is TGTGCCAGCAGCGGACCGAACACTGAAGCTTTCTTT. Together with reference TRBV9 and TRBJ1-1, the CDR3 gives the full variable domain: DSGVTQTPKHLITATGQRVTLRCSPRSGDLSVYWYQQSLDQGLQFLIQYYNGEERAKGNILERFSAQQFPDLHSELNLSSLELGDSALYFCASSGPNTEAFFGQGTRLTVV.

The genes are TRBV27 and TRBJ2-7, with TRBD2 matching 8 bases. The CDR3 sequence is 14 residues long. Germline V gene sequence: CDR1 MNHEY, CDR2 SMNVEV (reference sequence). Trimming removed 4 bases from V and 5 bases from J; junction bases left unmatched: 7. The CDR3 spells CASSSSGRTDEQYF. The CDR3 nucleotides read TGTGCCAGCAGTTCAAGCGGGAGAACAGACGAGCAGTACTTC.

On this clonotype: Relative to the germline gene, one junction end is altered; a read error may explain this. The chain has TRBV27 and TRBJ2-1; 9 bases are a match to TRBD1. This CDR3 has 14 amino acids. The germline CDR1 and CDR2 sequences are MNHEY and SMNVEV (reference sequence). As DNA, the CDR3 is TGTGCCAGCACTTTACAGGGGGCAAGGAATGAGCAGTTCTTC. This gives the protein CASTLQGARNEQFF.

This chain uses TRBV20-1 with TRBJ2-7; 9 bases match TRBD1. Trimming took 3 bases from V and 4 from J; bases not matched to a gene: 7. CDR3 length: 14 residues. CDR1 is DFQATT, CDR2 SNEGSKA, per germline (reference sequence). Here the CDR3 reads CSASSTDRGYEQYF. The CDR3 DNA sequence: TGCAGTGCTAGTAGCACGGACAGGGGTTACGAGCAGTACTTC.

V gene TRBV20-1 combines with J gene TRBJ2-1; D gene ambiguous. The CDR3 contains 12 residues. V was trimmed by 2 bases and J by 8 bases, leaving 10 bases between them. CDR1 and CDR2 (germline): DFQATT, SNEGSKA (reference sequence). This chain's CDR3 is CSARKSTHEQFF. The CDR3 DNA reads TGCAGTGCTAGAAAGTCTACACATGAGCAGTTCTTC.

The CDR3 here is CSVRAANTGELFF. In DNA, the CDR3 is TGCAGTGTCCGAGCGGCGAACACCGGGGAGCTGTTTTTT. This rearrangement joins TRBV20-1 to TRBJ2-2; possible D gene TRBD2, 5 bases. In germline, CDR1 is DFQATT, CDR2 SNEGSKA (reference sequence). There are 13 residues in the CDR3. V lost 7 bases and J 0 bases, leaving 9 bases between the germline ends.

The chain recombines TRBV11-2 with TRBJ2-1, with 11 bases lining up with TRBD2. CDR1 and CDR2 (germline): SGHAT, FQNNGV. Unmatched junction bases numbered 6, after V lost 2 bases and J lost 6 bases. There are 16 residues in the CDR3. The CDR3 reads CASSLISGRAPNEQFF. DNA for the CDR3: TGTGCCAGCAGCTTAATTAGCGGGAGGGCCCCCAATGAGCAGTTCTTC.

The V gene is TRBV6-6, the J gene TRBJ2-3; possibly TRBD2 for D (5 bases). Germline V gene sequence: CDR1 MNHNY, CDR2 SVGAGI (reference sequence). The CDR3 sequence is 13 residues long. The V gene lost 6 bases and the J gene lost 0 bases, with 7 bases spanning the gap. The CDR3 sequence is CASSRTSTDTQYF. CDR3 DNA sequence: TGTGCCAGCAGCCGGACTAGCACAGATACGCAGTATTTT.

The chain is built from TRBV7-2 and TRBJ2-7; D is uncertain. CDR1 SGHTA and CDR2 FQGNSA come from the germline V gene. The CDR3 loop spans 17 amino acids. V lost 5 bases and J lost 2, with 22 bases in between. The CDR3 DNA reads TGTGCCAGCAGCGAAGCGAGACCGTGGACCCCCCCCTACGAGCAGTACTTC. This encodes CASSEARPWTPPYEQYF.

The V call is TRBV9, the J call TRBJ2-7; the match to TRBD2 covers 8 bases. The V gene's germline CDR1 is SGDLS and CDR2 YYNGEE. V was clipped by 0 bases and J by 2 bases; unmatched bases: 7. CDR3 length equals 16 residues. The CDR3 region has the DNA TGTGCCAGCAGCGTAGGACTAGCGAGCACCCCCTACGAGCAGTACTTC. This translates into CASSVGLASTPYEQYF. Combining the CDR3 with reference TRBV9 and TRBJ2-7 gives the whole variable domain DSGVTQTPKHLITATGQRVTLRCSPRSGDLSVYWYQQSLDQGLQFLIQYYNGEERAKGNILERFSAQQFPDLHSELNLSSLELGDSALYFCASSVGLASTPYEQYFGPGTRLTVT.

As DNA, the CDR3 is TGTGCCAGCAGCTTACTCGGGGCCATCTACAATGAGCAGTTCTTC. Its protein is CASSLLGAIYNEQFF. The chain links TRBV7-3 to TRBJ2-1; D may correspond to TRBD1 or TRBD2 (5 bases each). CDR3 length equals 15 residues. CDR1 and CDR2 (germline): SGHTA, FQGTGA. Trimming pared 2 bases from V and 3 bases from J, leaving 11 bases between.

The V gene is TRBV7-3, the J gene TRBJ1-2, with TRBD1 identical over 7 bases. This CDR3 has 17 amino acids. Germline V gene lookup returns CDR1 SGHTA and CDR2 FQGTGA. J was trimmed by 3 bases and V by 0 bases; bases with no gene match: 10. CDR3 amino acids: CASSLTGGASRDYGYTF. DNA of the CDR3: TGTGCCAGCAGCTTAACAGGGGGCGCGTCGCGCGACTATGGCTACACCTTC.

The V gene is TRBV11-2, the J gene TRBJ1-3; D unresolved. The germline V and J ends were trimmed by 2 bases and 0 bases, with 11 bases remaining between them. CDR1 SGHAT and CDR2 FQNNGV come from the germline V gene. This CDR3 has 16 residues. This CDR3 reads CASSLCQYCSGNTIYF. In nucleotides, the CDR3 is TGTGCCAGCAGCTTATGTCAGTACTGCTCTGGAAACACCATATATTTT.

CDR3 sequence reads: CASSVAGRAGDEQYF. The DNA of the CDR3 is TGTGCCAGCAGCGTAGCCGGGAGGGCCGGGGACGAGCAGTACTTC. The chain has TRBV9 and TRBJ2-7, with 8 bases matching TRBD2. Germline CDR1 reads SGDLS; CDR2 reads YYNGEE. V lost 0 bases, J lost 5 bases, and 7 bases stayed unmatched. CDR3 length: 15 residues.

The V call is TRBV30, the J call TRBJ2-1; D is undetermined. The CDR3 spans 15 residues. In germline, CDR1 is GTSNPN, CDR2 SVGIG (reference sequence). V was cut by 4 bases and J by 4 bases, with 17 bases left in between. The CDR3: CAWKVRLGIYNEQFF. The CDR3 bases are TGTGCCTGGAAGGTGAGGCTAGGGATTTACAATGAGCAGTTCTTC.

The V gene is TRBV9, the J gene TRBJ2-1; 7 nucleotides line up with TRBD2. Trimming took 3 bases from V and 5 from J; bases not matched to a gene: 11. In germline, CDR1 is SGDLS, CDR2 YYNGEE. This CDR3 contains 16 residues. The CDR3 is CASSDPRLGGDNEQFF. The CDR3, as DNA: TGTGCCAGCAGCGACCCCAGATTGGGGGGGGACAATGAGCAGTTCTTC.

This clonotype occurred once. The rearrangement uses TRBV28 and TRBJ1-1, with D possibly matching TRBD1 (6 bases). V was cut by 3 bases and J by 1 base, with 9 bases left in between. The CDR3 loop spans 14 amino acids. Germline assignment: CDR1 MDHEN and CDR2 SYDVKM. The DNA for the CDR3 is TGTGCCAGCAGTTTTCCGACAGGGAACACTGAAGCTTTCTTT. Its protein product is CASSFPTGNTEAFF.

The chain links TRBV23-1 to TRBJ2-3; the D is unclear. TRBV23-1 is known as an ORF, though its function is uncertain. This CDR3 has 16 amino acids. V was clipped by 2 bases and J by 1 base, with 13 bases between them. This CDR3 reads CASSQVALTGTDTQYF. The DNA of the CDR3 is TGCGCCAGCAGTCAAGTAGCCCTGACGGGCACAGATACGCAGTATTTT.

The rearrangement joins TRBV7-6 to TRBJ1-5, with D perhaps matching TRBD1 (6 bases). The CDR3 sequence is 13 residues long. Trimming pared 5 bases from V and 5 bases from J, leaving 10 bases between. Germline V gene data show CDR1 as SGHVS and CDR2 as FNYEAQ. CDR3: CASSQGTHQPQHF. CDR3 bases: TGTGCCAGCAGCCAGGGGACCCATCAGCCCCAGCATTTT.

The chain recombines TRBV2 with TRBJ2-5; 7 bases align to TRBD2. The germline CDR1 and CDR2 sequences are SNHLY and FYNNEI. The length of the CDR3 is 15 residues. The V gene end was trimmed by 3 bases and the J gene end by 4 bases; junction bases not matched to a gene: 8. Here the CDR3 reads CASSERGRPVETQYF. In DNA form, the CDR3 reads TGTGCCAGCAGTGAGCGCGGGAGACCCGTAGAGACCCAGTACTTC.

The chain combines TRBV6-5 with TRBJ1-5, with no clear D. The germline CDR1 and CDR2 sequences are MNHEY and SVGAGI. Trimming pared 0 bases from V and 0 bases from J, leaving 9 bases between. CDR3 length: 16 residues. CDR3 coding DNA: TGTGCCAGCAGTTACTCGAGGCCACATAGCAATCAGCCCCAGCATTTT. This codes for CASSYSRPHSNQPQHF.